A single sample is the source of the 7 T cell receptor beta chains below, sequenced in a study of T cells after yellow fever vaccination. TCRdb reprocessed the 5' RACE reads via MiXCR and lists one record per CDR3 protein. The data contain approximately 550,000 distinct CDR3 sequences, about 13% of them seen just once; the ten biggest clones take up roughly an eighth. Sequencing used PBMCs, obtained on the day of the yellow fever booster vaccination. Source of these receptors: a man aged 25 to 40 who received the YFV17D yellow fever vaccine.

This clonotype has only a few counts. The rearrangement links TRBV10-3 to TRBJ2-4; the match to TRBD2 covers 10 bases. CDR1 and CDR2 (germline): ENHRY, SYGVKD. Trimming took 4 bases from V and 7 from J; bases not matched to a gene: 4. CDR3 length equals 14 residues. The CDR3 loop is CAISVGTSENIQYF. Here the CDR3 DNA reads TGTGCCATCAGTGTTGGGACTAGCGAGAACATTCAGTACTTC.

In this sample, this clonotype turned up a few times. V usage is TRBV6-1 and J usage is TRBJ2-4; D might be TRBD2 (7 bases). CDR3 length: 13 residues. The germline gives CDR1 MNHNS, CDR2 SASEGT. The V and J ends lost 8 bases and 4 bases respectively, with 12 bases between them. CDR3 nucleotides: TGTGCCAGCGGGGGGGGGCGGAAAAACATTCAGTACTTC. It codes for CASGGGRKNIQYF.

This clonotype was seen many times. The J gene is TRBJ2-7, the V gene TRBV6-1, with 7 bases that match TRBD1. J gave up 4 bases and V 7 bases, and 7 bases lay outside the gene matches. The length of the CDR3 is 13 residues. From germline, CDR1 is MNHNS and CDR2 SASEGT. The CDR3 region has the DNA TGTGCCAGCAAGGACAGGATGGAGTACGAGCAGTACTTC. It codes for CASKDRMEYEQYF.

This chain connects TRBV5-6 to TRBJ1-2; D is unclear. Germline CDR1 reads SGHDT; CDR2 reads YYEEEE. This CDR3 is built from 15 residues. V lost 0 bases, J lost 6 bases, and 15 bases lay in between. CDR3: CASSLVARDSNGYTF. CDR3 coding DNA: TGTGCCAGCAGCTTGGTGGCACGAGATTCAAATGGCTACACCTTC.

The table lists this clonotype with a few counts. This chain joins TRBV19 and TRBJ1-5, with unresolved D. The germline V and J ends were trimmed by 5 bases and 7 bases, with 18 bases remaining between them. CDR3 length: 15 residues. Germline CDR1 and CDR2: LNHDA and SQIVND (reference sequence). CDR3 DNA: TGTGCCAGTAGTGTCTCGGGTGGAGGTTGGCAGCCCCAGCATTTT. Translation: CASSVSGGGWQPQHF. The full variable domain, in which reference TRBV19 and TRBJ1-5 provide the parts outside the CDR3, is DGGITQSPKYLFRKEGQNVTLSCEQNLNHDAMYWYRQDPGQGLRLIYYSQIVNDFQKGDIAEGYSVSREKKESFPLTVTSAQKNPTAFYLCASSVSGGGWQPQHFGDGTRLSIL.

CDR3 nucleotides: TGCGCCAGCAGCTTGGTAACAGGGGACGAGCAGTACTTC. It is translated as CASSLVTGDEQYF. This rearrangement joins TRBV5-1 to TRBJ2-7; TRBD1 matches 7 bases. The V segment lost 0 bases and the J segment 5 bases; nucleotides outside the gene matches: 2. Germline CDR1 is SGHRS and CDR2 is YFSETQ. The CDR3 extends over 13 amino acids.

The chain links TRBV7-9 to TRBJ2-1; TRBD2 agrees at 8 bases. Unmatched junction bases numbered 12, after V lost 3 bases and J lost 8 bases. The CDR3 contains 16 residues. The germline V gene encodes CDR1 SEHNR and CDR2 FQNEAQ (reference sequence). The CDR3 DNA reads TGTGCCAGCAGCTTTACTAGCGGATTTTCTTCAGATGAGCAGTTCTTC. It encodes CASSFTSGFSSDEQFF.